Listed below are T cell receptor beta chains from one sample, sequenced in a study of chemoradiotherapy in HPV16-positive cancers. The repertoire was sequenced with immunoSEQ multiplex PCR; TCRdb's copy has only in-frame clones and lacks some. Of 8,000 or so clones listed, just under 85% are singletons. The specimen was blood, collected from a patient who underwent chemoradiotherapy. The receptors were gathered from a human donor with HPV-associated anogenital cancer. CDR3s include the opening cysteine and the closing phenylalanine or tryptophan. The D gene is left open where the match is weak. Part of the rows lack a size; the others show once, few, many or a class for expanded clones.

D gene,V gene,J gene,clone size,CDR3 DNA,CDR3 protein
.,TRBV5-6,TRBJ1-3,.,TGTGCCAGCAGACTACTACTCGGGAAGGAAAACACCATATATTTT,CASRLLLGKENTIYF
.,TRBV9,TRBJ2-7,.,TGTGCCAGCAGCCGGGGAGGGGGGCTCCACGAGCAGTACTTC,CASSRGGGLHEQYF
.,TRBV19,TRBJ2-1,few,TGTGCCAGTAGTATAAGGTGGCGGAGTCGGACCAGTACCTACAATGAGCAGTTCTTC,CASSIRWRSRTSTYNEQFF
.,TRBV10-3,TRBJ1-2,.,TGTGCCATCAGTGAGGGCAGCCACTATGGCTACACCTTC,CAISEGSHYGYTF
.,TRBV5-8,TRBJ2-5,.,TGTGCCAGCAGCTTGGTGCAGGGGCGAGAGACCCAGTACTTC,CASSLVQGRETQYF
.,TRBV7-8,TRBJ2-7,.,TGTGCCAGCAGCATAACAGGGCCCTCCTACGAGCAGTACTTC,CASSITGPSYEQYF
.,TRBV27,TRBJ1-3,.,TGTGCCAGCAGACGAGGCAGGGAATCTGGAAACACCATATATTTT,CASRRGRESGNTIYF
.,TRBV4-1,TRBJ2-2,once,TGCGCCAGCAGCCAAGATTGGGAGGGGGCTAGCGGGAACACCGGGGAGCTGTTTTTT,CASSQDWEGASGNTGELFF
TRBD1,TRBV5-1,TRBJ2-3,.,TGCGCCAGTAAATCGAGGACAGGGGGTTTGGATACGCAGTATTTT,CASKSRTGGLDTQYF
TRBD1,TRBV29-1,TRBJ1-2,.,TGCAGCGCGGTCCCGGGACAGGGGTCTGGCTACACCTTC,CSAVPGQGSGYTF
.,TRBV28,TRBJ1-5,few,TGTGCCAGCAGTTATGGACAGCCCCAGCATTTT,CASSYGQPQHF
.,TRBV11-2,TRBJ2-7,.,TGTGCCAGCAGCTTAGATGGCCACGAGCAGTACTTC,CASSLDGHEQYF
TRBD2,TRBV19,TRBJ2-3,few,TGTGCCAGTAGGTCGCTAGCGGGGGACACAGATACGCAGTATTTT,CASRSLAGDTDTQYF
.,TRBV28,TRBJ2-7,.,TGTGCCATGGGCCGAGGCCTGAAAACCGACGAGCAGTACTTC,CAMGRGLKTDEQYF
.,TRBV13,TRBJ2-7,.,TGTGCCAGCAGCTTAAGTACAGGGGTAGGGTTTTTTGCGGGGGAGCAGTACTTC,CASSLSTGVGFFAGEQYF
TRBD2,TRBV11-1,TRBJ2-1,.,TGTGCCAGCAGCTTAACCCTAGCGGCCGACAATGAGCAGTTCTTC,CASSLTLAADNEQFF
.,TRBV5-8,TRBJ1-5,.,TGTGCCAGCAGCTTGTTGAGGTCTCTGGGGGGTCAGCCCCAGCATTTT,CASSLLRSLGGQPQHF
.,TRBV7-6,TRBJ2-4,.,TGTGCCAGCAGCTTATTGGTGTGGGACATTCAGTACTTC,CASSLLVWDIQYF
TRBD2,TRBV7-8,TRBJ2-7,.,TGTGCCAGCAGCTTAGGGCCTAGCGGGTCTTACGAGCAGTACTTC,CASSLGPSGSYEQYF
.,TRBV5-1,TRBJ2-3,.,TGCGCCAGCAGCTTGGGGTATAGGGACACAGATACGCAGTATTTT,CASSLGYRDTDTQYF
TRBD1,TRBV5-6,TRBJ2-5,.,TGTGCCAGCAGCCGCGGGACAGGGGGCGCGGAGACCCAGTACTTC,CASSRGTGGAETQYF
.,TRBV27,TRBJ2-7,.,TGTGCCAGCAGCTATAATTTTGGAGCCGAGCAGTACTTC,CASSYNFGAEQYF
.,TRBV29-1,TRBJ2-3,.,TGCAGCGTTGTACTCGGACGCTTCCTAGGCACAGATACGCAGTATTTT,CSVVLGRFLGTDTQYF
.,TRBV5-1,TRBJ2-3,.,TGCGCCAGCAGCTTGGAGTACAACACAGATACGCAGTATTTT,CASSLEYNTDTQYF
.,TRBV5-4,TRBJ1-1,.,TGTGCCAGCAGCCCCTGGGCCCTCGGAAGGAACACTGAAGCTTTCTTT,CASSPWALGRNTEAFF
.,TRBV19,TRBJ1-2,.,TGTGCCAGCGCACAGGGTTCTGGCTACACCTTC,CASAQGSGYTF
.,TRBV4-3,TRBJ1-3,.,TGCGCCAGCAGCCAAGATGCGGGGGCTCGGGGAAACACCATATATTTT,CASSQDAGARGNTIYF
.,TRBV11-2,TRBJ2-7,.,TGTGCCAGCAGCTTAGAGGTCGGTTCTTACTACGAGCAGTACTTC,CASSLEVGSYYEQYF
TRBD1,TRBV18,TRBJ2-1,.,TGTGCCAGCTCACCCTACATAAGACAGGGGGCTTCACCCCGGGACAATGAGCAGTTCTTC,CASSPYIRQGASPRDNEQFF
.,TRBV5-6,TRBJ1-5,few,TGTGCCAGCAGCTTGGGGCAGAATCAGCCCCAGCATTTT,CASSLGQNQPQHF
TRBD1,TRBV7-9,TRBJ2-4,.,TGTGCCAGCATGGTGGGGACAGGGAACATTCAGTACTTC,CASMVGTGNIQYF
.,TRBV9,TRBJ1-1,.,TGTGCCAGCAGCGTAGATGGGATGCAGGGGCGAGTTGGAAATGAAGCTTTCTTT,CASSVDGMQGRVGNEAFF
.,TRBV7-9,TRBJ2-2,.,TGTGCCAGCAGCACACAGGGTTCTAGTGGCACCGGGGAGCTGTTTTTT,CASSTQGSSGTGELFF
TRBD1,TRBV2,TRBJ1-4,.,TGTGCCAGCAGTGAGAACAGGGGAGGTGAAAAACTGTTTTTT,CASSENRGGEKLFF
.,TRBV11-2,TRBJ2-7,.,TGTGCCAGCAGCTTCAGCCCTGGGGTATATCGGGAGCAGTACTTC,CASSFSPGVYREQYF
.,TRBV5-1,TRBJ2-1,once,TGCGCCAGCAGCTTGGGTATGGGTAAGGACAATGAGCAGTTCTTC,CASSLGMGKDNEQFF
.,TRBV14,TRBJ2-5,.,TGTGCCAGCAGCCAAGCTCAGGGTGGGTTGGAGACCCAGTACTTC,CASSQAQGGLETQYF
.,TRBV18,TRBJ2-7,.,TGTGCCAGCTCACCTAACGACAGGTCACACGAGCAGTACTTC,CASSPNDRSHEQYF